Only a few counts were recorded for the clone carrying this TCR beta chain. This entry is derived from a study of cytotoxic CD8 clonotypes in ibrutinib-treated CLL. Profiling relied on immunoSEQ multiplex PCR, and the TCRdb table lists in-frame clones only, not all of them. The sample lists around 200,000 clones, about three quarters seen once, with 5.5% to 7% in the top ten. This clonotype was obtained from a human donor with chronic lymphocytic leukemia. Source: PBMCs, taken after 12 months of ibrutinib treatment.

The CDR3 nucleotides are TGTGCCAGCAGGGGGACAGGGCGTAAATATGGCTACACCTTC. Translating gives CASRGTGRKYGYTF. The J gene is TRBJ1-2, the V gene TRBV6-5; TRBD1 matches at 9 bases. The germline gives CDR1 MNHEY, CDR2 SVGAGI. The CDR3 covers 14 residues. The V segment lost 6 bases and the J segment 5 bases; nucleotides outside the gene matches: 7.